The TCR beta chain described here comes from a study of shared clonotypes between healthy human individuals. In its sample, this clone was seen a few times. The antigen remains undetermined. General study results and limits: Non-shared clonotypes had lower generation probabilities than those shared by all four donors.

The table came from immunoSEQ multiplex PCR; TCRdb's copy has only in-frame clones and leaves some out. The sample yields 780,000 or so clones, roughly 72% seen once. The CDR3 loop spans 18 amino acids. V shed 0 bases and J 1 base; nucleotides not matched to a gene: 9. Germline CDR1 reads MGHRA; CDR2 reads YSYEKL. The sequence came from a woman aged 25 to 39 in good health. The chain has TRBV4-1 and TRBJ1-3; 7 bases fit TRBD1. The sample was memory CD4+ T cells sorted from blood. Subset specified: CD45RA-negative fraction. Here the CDR3 reads CASSQDKWQGVSGNTIYF. The CDR3, as DNA: TGCGCCAGCAGCCAAGATAAGTGGCAGGGGGTATCTGGAAACACCATATATTTT.